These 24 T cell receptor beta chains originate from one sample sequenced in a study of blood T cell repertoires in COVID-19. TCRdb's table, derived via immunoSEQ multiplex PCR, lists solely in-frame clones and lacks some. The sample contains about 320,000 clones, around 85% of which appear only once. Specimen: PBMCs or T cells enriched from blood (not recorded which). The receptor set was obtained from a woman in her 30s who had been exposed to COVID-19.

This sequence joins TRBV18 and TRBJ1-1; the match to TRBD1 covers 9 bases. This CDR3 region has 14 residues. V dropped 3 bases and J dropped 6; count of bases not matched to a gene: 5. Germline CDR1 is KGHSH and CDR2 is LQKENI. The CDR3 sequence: CASSPARDRAEAFF. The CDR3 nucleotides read TGTGCCAGCTCACCCGCCCGGGACAGGGCTGAAGCTTTCTTT.

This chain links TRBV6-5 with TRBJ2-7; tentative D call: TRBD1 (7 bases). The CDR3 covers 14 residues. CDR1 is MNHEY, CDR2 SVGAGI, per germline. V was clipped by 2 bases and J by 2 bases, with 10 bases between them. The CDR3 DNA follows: TGTGCCAGCAGTTACCAGGGGGGAGCCTACGAGCAGTACTTC. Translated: CASSYQGGAYEQYF.

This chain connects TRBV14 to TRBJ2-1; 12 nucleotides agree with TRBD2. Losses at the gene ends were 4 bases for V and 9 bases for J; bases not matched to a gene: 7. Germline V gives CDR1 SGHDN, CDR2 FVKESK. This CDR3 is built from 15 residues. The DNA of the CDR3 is TGTGCCAGCAGCCCAAGACTAGCGGGAGCCGCTGAGCAGTTCTTC. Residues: CASSPRLAGAAEQFF.

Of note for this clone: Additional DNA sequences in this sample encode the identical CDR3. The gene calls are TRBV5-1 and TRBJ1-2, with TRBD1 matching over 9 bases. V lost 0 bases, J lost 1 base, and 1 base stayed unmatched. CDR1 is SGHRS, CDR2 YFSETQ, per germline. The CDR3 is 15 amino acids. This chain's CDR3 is CASSLGTGVNYGYTF. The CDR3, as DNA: TGCGCCAGCAGCTTGGGGACAGGGGTTAACTATGGCTACACCTTC.

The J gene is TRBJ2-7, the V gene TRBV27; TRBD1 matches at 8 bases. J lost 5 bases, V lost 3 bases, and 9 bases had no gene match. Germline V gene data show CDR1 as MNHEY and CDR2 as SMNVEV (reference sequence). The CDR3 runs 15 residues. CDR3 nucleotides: TGTGCCAGCAGTTTCGGCGGGCAGGGGGCCAACGAGCAGTACTTC. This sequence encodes CASSFGGQGANEQYF.

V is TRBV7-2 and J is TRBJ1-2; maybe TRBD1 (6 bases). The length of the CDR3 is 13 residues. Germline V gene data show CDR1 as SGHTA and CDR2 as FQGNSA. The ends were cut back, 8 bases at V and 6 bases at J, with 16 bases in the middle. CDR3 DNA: TGTGCCAGCTTACCCACAGGGAGGGATGGCTACACCTTC. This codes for CASLPTGRDGYTF.

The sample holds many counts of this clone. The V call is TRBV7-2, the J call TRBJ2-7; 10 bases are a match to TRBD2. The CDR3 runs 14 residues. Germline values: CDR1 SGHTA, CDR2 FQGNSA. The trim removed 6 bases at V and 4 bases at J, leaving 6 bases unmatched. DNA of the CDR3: TGTGCCAGCAGTATTCGGACTAGCGGATACGAGCAGTACTTC. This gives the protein CASSIRTSGYEQYF.

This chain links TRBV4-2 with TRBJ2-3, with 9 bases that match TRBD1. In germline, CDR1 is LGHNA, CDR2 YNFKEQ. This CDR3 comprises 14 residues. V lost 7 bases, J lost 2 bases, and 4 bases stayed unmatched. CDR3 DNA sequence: TGTGCCAGCACCGGGACAGGGCTCACAGATACGCAGTATTTT. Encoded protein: CASTGTGLTDTQYF.

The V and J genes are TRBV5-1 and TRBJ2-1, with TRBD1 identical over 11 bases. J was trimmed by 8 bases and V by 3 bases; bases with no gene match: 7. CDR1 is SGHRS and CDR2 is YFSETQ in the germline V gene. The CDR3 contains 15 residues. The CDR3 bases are TGCGCCAGCAGCTCTCCGGGACAGGGGGTGCATGAGCAGTTCTTC. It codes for CASSSPGQGVHEQFF.

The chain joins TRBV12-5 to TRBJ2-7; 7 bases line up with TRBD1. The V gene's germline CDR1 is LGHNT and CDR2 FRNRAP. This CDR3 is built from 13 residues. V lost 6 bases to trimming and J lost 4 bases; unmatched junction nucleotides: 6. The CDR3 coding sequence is TGTGCTAGTGGCGCCGGGACAGAATACGAGCAGTACTTC. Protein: CASGAGTEYEQYF.

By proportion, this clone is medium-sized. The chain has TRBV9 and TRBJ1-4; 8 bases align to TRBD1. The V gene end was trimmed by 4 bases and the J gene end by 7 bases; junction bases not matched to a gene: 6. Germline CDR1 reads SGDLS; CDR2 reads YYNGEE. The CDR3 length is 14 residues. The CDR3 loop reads CASSPRTGIEKLFF. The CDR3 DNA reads TGTGCCAGCAGCCCGAGGACAGGGATTGAAAAACTGTTTTTT.

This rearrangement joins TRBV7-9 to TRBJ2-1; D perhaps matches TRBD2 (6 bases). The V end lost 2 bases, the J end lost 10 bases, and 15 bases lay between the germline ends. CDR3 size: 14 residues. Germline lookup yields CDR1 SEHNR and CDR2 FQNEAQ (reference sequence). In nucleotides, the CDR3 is TGTGCCAGCAGCTTATCCCGACTAGTAAGCGAGCAGTTCTTC. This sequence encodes CASSLSRLVSEQFF.

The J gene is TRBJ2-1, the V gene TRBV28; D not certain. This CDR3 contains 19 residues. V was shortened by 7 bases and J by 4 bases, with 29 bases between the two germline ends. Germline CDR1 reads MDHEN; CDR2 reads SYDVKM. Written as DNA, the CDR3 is TGTGCCAGCACCCTAATGGTATCGGGTCCATTCGCTCGATACAATGAGCAGTTCTTC. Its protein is CASTLMVSGPFARYNEQFF.

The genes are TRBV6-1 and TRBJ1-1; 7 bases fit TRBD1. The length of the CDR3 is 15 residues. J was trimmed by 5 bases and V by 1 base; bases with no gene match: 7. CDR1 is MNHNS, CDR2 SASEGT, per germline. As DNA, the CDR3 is TGTGCCAGCAGTGAAGAAACAGGGGTTAAGACTGAAGCTTTCTTT. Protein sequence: CASSEETGVKTEAFF.

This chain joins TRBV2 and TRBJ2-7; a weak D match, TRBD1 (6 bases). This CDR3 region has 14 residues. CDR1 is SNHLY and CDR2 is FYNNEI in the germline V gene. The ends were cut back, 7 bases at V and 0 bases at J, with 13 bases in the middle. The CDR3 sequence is CASMPQGSSYEQYF. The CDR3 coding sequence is TGTGCCAGCATGCCCCAGGGGAGCTCCTACGAGCAGTACTTC.

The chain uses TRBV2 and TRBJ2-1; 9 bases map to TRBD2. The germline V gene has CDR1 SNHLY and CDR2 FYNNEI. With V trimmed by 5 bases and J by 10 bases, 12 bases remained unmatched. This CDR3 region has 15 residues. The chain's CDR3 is CASSSLAGYNEEQFF. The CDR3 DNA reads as TGTGCCAGCAGTAGCCTAGCGGGATACAATGAAGAGCAGTTCTTC. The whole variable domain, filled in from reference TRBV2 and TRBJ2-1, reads EPEVTQTPSHQVTQMGQEVILRCVPISNHLYFYWYRQILGQKVEFLVSFYNNEISEKSEIFDDQFSVERPDGSNFTLKIRSTKLEDSAMYFCASSSLAGYNEEQFFGPGTRLTVL.

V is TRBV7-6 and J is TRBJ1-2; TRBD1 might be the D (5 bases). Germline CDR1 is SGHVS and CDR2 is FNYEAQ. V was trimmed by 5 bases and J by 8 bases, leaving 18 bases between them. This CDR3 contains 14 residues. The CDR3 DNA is TGTGCCAGCAGCGGACCGGGAGGGGAGATGGGCTACACCTTC. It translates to CASSGPGGEMGYTF. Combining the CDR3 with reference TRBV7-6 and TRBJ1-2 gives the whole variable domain GAGVSQSPRYKVTKRGQDVALRCDPISGHVSLYWYRQALGQGPEFLTYFNYEAQQDKSGLPNDRFSAERPEGSISTLTIQRTEQRDSAMYRCASSGPGGEMGYTFGSGTRLTVV.

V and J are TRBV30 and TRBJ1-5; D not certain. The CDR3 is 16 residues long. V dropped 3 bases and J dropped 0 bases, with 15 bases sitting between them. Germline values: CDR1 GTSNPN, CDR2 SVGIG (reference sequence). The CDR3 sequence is CAWSPSGRDSNQPQHF. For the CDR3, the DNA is TGTGCCTGGAGCCCTAGCGGGAGAGATAGCAATCAGCCCCAGCATTTT.

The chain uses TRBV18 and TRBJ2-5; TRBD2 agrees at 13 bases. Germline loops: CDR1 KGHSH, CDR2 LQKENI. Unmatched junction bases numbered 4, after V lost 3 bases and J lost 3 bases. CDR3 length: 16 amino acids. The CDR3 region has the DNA TGTGCCAGCTCACCCCAGGGACTAGCGGGGAAAGAGACCCAGTACTTC. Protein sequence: CASSPQGLAGKETQYF. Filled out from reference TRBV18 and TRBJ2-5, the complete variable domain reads NAGVMQNPRHLVRRRGQEARLRCSPMKGHSHVYWYRQLPEEGLKFMVYLQKENIIDESGMPKERFSAEFPKEGPSILRIQQVVRGDSAAYFCASSPQGLAGKETQYFGPGTRLLVL.

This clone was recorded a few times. The CDR3 DNA reads as TGTGCCAGCCGGACCTCGCAGGGGAATAATTCACCCCTCCACTTT. Protein product: CASRTSQGNNSPLHF. The chain couples TRBV27 to TRBJ1-6; TRBD1 is a possible D gene (6 bases). The CDR3 sequence is 15 residues long. V was clipped by 8 bases and J by 5 bases, with 16 bases between them. In germline, CDR1 is MNHEY, CDR2 SMNVEV (reference sequence).

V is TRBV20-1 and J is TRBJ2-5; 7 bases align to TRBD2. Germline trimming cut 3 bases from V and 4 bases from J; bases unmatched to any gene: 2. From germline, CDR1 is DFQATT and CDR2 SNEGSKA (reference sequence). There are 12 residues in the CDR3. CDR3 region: CSASRGRETQYF. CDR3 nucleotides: TGCAGTGCTAGTCGCGGGAGAGAGACCCAGTACTTC.

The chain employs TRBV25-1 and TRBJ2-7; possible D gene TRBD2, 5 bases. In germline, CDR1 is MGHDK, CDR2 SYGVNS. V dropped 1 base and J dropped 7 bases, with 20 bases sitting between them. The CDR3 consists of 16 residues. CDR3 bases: TGTGCCAGCAGTGAATCGTCTTGGCTAGCCCTTGGGGAGCAGTACTTC. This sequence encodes CASSESSWLALGEQYF.

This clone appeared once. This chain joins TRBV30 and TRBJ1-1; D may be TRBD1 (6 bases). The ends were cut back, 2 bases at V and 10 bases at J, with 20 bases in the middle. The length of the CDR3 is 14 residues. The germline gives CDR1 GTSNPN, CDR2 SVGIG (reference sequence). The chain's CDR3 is CAWSPLDSLSLAFF. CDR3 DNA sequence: TGTGCCTGGAGTCCCCTGGACAGTTTAAGTCTAGCTTTCTTT.

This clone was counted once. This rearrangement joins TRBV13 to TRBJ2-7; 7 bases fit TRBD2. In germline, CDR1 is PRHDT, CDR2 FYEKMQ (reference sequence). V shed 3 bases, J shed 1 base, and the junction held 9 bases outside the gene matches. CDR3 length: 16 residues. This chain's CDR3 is CASSFPIGGGSYEQYF. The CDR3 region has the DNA TGTGCCAGCAGCTTCCCAATCGGGGGAGGGTCCTACGAGCAGTACTTC.